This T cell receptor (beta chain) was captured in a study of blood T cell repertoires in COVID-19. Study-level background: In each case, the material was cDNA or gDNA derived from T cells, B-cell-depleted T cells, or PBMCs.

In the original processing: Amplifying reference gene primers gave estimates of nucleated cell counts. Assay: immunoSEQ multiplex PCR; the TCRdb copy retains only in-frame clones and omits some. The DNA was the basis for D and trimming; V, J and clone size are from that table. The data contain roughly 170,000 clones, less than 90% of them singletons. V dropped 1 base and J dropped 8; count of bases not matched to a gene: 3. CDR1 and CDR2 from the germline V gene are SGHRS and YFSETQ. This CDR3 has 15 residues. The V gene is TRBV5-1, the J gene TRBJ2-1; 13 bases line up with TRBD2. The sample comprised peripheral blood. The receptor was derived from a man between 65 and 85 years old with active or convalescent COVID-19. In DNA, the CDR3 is TGCGCCAGCAGCTTGACTAGCGGGGGGGCGGATGAGCAGTTCTTC. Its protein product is CASSLTSGGADEQFF.